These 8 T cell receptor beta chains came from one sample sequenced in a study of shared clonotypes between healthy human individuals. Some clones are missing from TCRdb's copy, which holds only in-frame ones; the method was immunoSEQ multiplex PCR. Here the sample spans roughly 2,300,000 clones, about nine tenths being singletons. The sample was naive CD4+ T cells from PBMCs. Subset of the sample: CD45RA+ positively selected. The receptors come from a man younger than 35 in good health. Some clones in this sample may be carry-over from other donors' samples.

CDR3 nucleotides: TGTGCCAGCAGTGGAGGACAGGCCCAATCCTATGGCTACACCTTC. It yields the protein CASSGGQAQSYGYTF. The genes are TRBV28 and TRBJ1-2; 7 bases map to TRBD1. The V segment lost 5 bases and the J segment 4 bases; nucleotides outside the gene matches: 10. Looked up from germline, CDR1 is MDHEN and CDR2 is SYDVKM. The CDR3 runs 15 residues.

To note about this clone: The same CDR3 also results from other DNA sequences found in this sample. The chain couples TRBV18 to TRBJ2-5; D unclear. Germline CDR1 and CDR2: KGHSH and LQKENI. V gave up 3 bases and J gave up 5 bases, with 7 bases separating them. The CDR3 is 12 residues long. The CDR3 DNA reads TGTGCCAGCTCACCGCTAGGGGAGACCCAGTACTTC. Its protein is CASSPLGETQYF.

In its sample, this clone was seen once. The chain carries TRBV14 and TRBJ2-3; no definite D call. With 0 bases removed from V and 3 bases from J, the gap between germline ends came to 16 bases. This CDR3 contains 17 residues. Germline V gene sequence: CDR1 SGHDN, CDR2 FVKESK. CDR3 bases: TGTGCCAGCAGCCAAGATCGGAGCTTCTGGGGAACAGATACGCAGTATTTT. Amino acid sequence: CASSQDRSFWGTDTQYF.

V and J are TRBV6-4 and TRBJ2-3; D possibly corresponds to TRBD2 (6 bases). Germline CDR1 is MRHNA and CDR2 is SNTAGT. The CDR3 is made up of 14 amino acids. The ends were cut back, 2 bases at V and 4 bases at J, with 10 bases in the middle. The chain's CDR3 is CASSDRDSADTQYF. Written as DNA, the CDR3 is TGTGCCAGCAGTGACCGGGACTCGGCAGATACGCAGTATTTT.

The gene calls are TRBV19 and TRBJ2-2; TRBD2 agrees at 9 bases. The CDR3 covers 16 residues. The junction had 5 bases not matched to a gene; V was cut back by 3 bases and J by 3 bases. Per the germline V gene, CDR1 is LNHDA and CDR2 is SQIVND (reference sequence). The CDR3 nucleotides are TGTGCCAGTAGTATTCGGGGGACTAGCTACACCGGGGAGCTGTTTTTT. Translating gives CASSIRGTSYTGELFF. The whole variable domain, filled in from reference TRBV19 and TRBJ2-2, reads DGGITQSPKYLFRKEGQNVTLSCEQNLNHDAMYWYRQDPGQGLRLIYYSQIVNDFQKGDIAEGYSVSREKKESFPLTVTSAQKNPTAFYLCASSIRGTSYTGELFFGEGSRLTVL.

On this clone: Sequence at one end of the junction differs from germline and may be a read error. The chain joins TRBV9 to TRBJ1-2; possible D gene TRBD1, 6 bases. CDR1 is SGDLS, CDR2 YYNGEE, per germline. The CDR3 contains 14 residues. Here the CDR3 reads CASSVDRGGPLKAF. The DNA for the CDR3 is TGTGCCAGCAGCGTAGATCGGGGGGGCCCCTTGAAAGCCTTC.

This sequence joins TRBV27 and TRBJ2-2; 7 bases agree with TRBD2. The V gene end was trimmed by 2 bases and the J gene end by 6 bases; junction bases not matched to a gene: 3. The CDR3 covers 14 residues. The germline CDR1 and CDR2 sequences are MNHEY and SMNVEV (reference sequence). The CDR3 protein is CASSLAGVPGELFF. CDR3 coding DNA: TGTGCCAGCAGTTTAGCGGGAGTCCCCGGGGAGCTGTTTTTT.

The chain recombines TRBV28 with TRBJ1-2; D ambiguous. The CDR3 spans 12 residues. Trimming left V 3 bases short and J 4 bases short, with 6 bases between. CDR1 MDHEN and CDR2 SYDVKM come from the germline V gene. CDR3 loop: CASSLATYGYTF. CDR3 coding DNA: TGTGCCAGCAGTTTGGCGACCTATGGCTACACCTTC.